This TCR beta chain was sequenced in a study of T cells in Graves' hyperthyroidism and ophthalmopathy. Study outcomes and limitations: Most expanded thyroid clonotypes above 0.001 also appeared in blood.

Participants, patients aged 18 to 65, had newly diagnosed hyperthyroidism with a duration under 2 months. The study excluded patients with uncontrolled infection, other autoimmune disease, pregnancy or lactation. Fresh peripheral blood, roughly 9.3 ml, was the source of the PBMCs. With respect to this clonotype: Its antigen is not known.

RNA transcripts yielded amplified TCR beta CDR3 regions. The TCR CDR3 was amplified in a first-round RT-PCR using the HTBI primer set. One entry per CDR3 protein, called by TCRdb with MiXCR from the multiplex PCR reads. The sample lists a few hundred thousand distinct CDR3 sequences; more than 15% were seen once. After removal of 3 bases from V and 4 bases from J, the junction contained 5 bases not matched to a gene. CDR3 length: 14 amino acids. The TCR originated in a woman aged 25 to 39 with Graves' hyperthyroidism. The gene calls are TRBV12-3 or TRBV12-4 and TRBJ2-5, with TRBD2 identical over 7 bases. The sequenced material came from blood. The CDR3 sequence is CASSFVREGETQYF. CDR3 nucleotide sequence: TGTGCCAGCAGTTTTGTCAGGGAGGGAGAGACCCAGTACTTC.